The present entry profiles one TCR beta chain with its context. Its antigen is not known. Barcoded TCR alpha and TCR beta cDNA libraries with UMIs came from 5'RACE using constant-segment primers. TCRdb ran MiXCR on the 5' RACE reads and lists one entry per CDR3 protein. The sample yields around 90,000 distinct CDR3 sequences, roughly an eighth seen once. CDR1 and CDR2 from the germline V gene are SGHAT and FQDESV (reference sequence). This CDR3 spans 18 amino acids. Trimming at V came to 1 base and at J to 2 bases, leaving 12 bases not matched to a gene. This sample was included in a study of T-cell memory formation after mild COVID-19. Study as a whole: TCR clusters were largely donor specific. Broader study findings: Pre-infection memory showed some responding clones, and this suggested that cross-reactive memory joined.

The sample consisted of PBMCs or a T cell subset sorted from them (not recorded which). V gene TRBV11-1 combines with J gene TRBJ2-3; TRBD2 agrees at 7 bases. The receptor comes from an adult woman who had mild COVID-19 (a few samples of this study predate the infection). Cell type and time point are not known. The CDR3: CASSLGGSGGDSTDTQYF. Written as DNA, the CDR3 is TGTGCCAGCAGCTTAGGCGGGAGTGGGGGAGACTCCACAGATACGCAGTATTTT.